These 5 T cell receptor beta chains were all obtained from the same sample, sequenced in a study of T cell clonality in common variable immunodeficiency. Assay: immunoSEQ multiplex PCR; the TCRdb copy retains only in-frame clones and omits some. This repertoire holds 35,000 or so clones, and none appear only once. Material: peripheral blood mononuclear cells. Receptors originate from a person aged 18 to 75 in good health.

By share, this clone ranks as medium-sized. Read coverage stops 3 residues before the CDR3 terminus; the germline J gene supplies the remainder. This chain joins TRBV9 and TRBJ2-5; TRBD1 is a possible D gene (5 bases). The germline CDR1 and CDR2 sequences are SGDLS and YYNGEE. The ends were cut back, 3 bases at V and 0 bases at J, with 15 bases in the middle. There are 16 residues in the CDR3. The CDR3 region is CASSGFRLGDQETQYF. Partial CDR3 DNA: TGTGCCAGCAGCGGTTTCCGGTTAGGGGACCAAGAGACC.

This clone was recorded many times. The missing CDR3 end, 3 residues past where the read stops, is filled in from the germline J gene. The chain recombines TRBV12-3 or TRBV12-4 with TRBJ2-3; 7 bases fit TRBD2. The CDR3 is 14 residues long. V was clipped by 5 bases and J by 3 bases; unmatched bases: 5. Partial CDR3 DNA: TGTGCCAGCAGTCGCGGGAGAGGAACAGATACG. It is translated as CASSRGRGTDT. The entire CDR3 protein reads CASSRGRGTDTQYF.

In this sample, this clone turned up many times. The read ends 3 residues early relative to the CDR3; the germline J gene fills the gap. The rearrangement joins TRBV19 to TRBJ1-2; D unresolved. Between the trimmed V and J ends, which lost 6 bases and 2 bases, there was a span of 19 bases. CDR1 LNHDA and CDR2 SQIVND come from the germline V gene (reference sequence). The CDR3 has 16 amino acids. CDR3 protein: CASSFGRTRSNYGYTF. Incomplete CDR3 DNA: TGTGCCAGTAGCTTTGGACGGACTCGTTCCAACTATGGC.

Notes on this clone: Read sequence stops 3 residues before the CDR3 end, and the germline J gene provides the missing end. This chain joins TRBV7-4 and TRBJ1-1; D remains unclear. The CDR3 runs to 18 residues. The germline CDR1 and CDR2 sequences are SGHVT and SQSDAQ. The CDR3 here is CASSLVRRQVTGEAEAFF. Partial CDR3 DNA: TGTGCCAGCAGCTTAGTTCGGCGTCAGGTAACCGGGGAGGCCGAA.

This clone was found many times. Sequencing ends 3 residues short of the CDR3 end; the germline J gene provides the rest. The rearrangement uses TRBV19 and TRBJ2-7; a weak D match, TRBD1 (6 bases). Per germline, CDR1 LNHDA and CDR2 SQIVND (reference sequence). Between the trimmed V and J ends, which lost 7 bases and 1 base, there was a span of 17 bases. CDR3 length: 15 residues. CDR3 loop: CASTPDSYASYEQYF. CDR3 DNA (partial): TGTGCCAGTACCCCGGACAGTTATGCTTCCTACGAG.